This T cell receptor beta chain was identified during a study of cytomegalovirus exposure and HLA in healthy donors. In regard to this clone: Its antigen is unknown.

Whole-study results and caveats: Later on, an analysis tied approximately 17,000 TCR beta sequences to HLA alleles at 0.05 false discovery rate. The classifier reportedly diagnosed cytomegalovirus status with high specificity and sensitivity. The authors later linked a missense DCLRE1C variant to TCR beta V- and J-gene trimming. Cytomegalovirus-associated TCR beta chains were listed, numbering some 180.

PCR employed 60 Vbeta and 13 Jbeta primers. Measured with immunoSEQ multiplex PCR; TCRdb has only the in-frame clones, and not every one. In the table there are roughly 200,000 clones, around 80% of which are singletons. The source is a woman aged 40 to 49 in good health and CMV-seronegative. Sequencing used PBMCs.

The CDR3 reads CASSPPGHTPEAFF. In DNA, the CDR3 is TGTGCCAGCTCCCCGCCGGGTCATACCCCTGAAGCTTTCTTT. This chain connects TRBV18 to TRBJ1-1, with D unresolved. Germline CDR1 and CDR2: KGHSH and LQKENI. Between the trimmed V and J ends, which lost 6 bases and 6 bases, there was a span of 17 bases. The CDR3 sequence is 14 residues long.